The clone carrying this T cell receptor beta chain was counted at least ten times. Its antigen is still unknown. The sample comes from a study of regulatory T cells in long-lasting Graves disease. Study-wide results and limits: Sharing of public clonotypes was greater in persistent patients (about 2,700) than in new patients (around 1,000).

Building of the TCR beta libraries involved iRepertoire HTBI primers and Arm-PCR of CDR3 regions. Each CDR3 protein is one row after TCRdb ran MiXCR on the multiplex PCR reads. This sample has some 410,000 distinct CDR3 sequences, with 15% to 20% found just once. This sample's time point: newly diagnosed GD, antithyroid drugs for less than 3 months. RNA from PBMCs was the source of the TCR library. The CDR3 runs to 17 residues. The germline V and J ends were trimmed by 6 bases and 5 bases, with 25 bases remaining between them. The germline CDR1 and CDR2 sequences are SQVTM and ANQGSEA. These same data were also listed under a study on T cells in Graves' hyperthyroidism and ophthalmopathy.

This sequence joins TRBV29-1 and TRBJ1-4, with D perhaps matching TRBD1 (5 bases). The receptor was derived from a woman aged 25 to 45 with Graves disease. This specimen consisted of peripheral blood mononuclear cells (PBMCs), obtained at new diagnosis, from a patient treated with antithyroid drugs. CDR3 amino acids: CSVRGSYPPQENEKLFF. The DNA of the CDR3 is TGCAGCGTGAGGGGATCCTACCCTCCTCAGGAGAATGAAAAACTGTTTTTT.